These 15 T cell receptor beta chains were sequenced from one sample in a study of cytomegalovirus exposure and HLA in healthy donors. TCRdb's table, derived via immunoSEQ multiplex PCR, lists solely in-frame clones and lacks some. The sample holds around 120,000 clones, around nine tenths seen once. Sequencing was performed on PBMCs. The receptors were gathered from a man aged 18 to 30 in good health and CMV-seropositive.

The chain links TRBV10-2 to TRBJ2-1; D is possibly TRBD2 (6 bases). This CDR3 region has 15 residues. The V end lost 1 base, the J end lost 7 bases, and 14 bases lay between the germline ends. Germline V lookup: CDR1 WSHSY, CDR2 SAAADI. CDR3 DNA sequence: TGCGCCAGCAGTGAGTGGCAGGGAGGTTGGAATGAGCAGTTCTTC. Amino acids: CASSEWQGGWNEQFF.

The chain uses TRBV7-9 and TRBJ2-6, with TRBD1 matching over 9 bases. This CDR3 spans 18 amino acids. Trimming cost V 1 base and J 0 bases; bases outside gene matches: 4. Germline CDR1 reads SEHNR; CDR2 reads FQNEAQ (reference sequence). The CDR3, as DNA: TGTGCCAGCAGCTTAGGGACAGGGGACTCCTCTGGGGCCAACGTCCTGACTTTC. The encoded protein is CASSLGTGDSSGANVLTF.

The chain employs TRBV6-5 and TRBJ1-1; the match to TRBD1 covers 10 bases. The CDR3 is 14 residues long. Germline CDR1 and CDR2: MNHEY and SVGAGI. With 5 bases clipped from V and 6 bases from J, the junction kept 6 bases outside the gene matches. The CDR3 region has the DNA TGTGCCAGCAGTCCGCCCGGGACAGGGGCTGAAGCTTTCTTT. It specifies CASSPPGTGAEAFF.

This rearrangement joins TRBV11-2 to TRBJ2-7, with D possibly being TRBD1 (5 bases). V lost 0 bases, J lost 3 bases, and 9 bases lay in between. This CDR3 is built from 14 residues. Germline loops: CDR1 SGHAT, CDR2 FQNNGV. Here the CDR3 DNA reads TGTGCCAGCAGCTTAGAAGGGGTGAACTACGAGCAGTACTTC. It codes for CASSLEGVNYEQYF.

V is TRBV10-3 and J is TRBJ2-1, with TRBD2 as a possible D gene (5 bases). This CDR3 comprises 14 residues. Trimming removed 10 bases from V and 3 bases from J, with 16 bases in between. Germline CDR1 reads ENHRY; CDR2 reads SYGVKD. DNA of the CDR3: TGTGCCAGCCAGCGGTGGAGAAGCTACAATGAGCAGTTCTTC. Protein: CASQRWRSYNEQFF.

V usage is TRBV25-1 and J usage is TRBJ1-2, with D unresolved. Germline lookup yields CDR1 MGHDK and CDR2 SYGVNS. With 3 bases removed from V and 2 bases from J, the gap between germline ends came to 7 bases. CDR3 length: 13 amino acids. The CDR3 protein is CASSEEVNYGYTF. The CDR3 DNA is TGTGCCAGCAGTGAGGAGGTGAACTATGGCTACACCTTC.

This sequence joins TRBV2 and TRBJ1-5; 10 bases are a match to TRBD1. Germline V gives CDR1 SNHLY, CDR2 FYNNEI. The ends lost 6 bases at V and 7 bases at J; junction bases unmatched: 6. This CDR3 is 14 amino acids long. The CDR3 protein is CASSWDRGKQPQHF. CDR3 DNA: TGTGCCAGCAGCTGGGACAGGGGAAAGCAGCCCCAGCATTTT.

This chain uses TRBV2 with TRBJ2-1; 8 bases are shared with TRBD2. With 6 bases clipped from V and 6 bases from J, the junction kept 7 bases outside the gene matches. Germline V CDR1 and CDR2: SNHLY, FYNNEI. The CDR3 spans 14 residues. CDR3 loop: CASRQQLAANEQFF. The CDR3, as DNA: TGTGCCAGCAGACAACAACTAGCGGCCAATGAGCAGTTCTTC.

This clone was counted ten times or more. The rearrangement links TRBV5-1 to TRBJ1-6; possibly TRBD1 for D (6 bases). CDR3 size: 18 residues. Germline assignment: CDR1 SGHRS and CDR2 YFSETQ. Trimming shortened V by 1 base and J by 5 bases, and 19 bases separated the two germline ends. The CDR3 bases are TGCGCCAGCAGCTTGAAGGGGGAGACTTGGGTAGATAATTCACCCCTCCACTTT. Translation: CASSLKGETWVDNSPLHF. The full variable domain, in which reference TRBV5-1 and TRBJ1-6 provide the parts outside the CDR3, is KAGVTQTPRYLIKTRGQQVTLSCSPISGHRSVSWYQQTPGQGLQFLFEYFSETQRNKGNFPGRFSGRQFSNSRSEMNVSTLELGDSALYLCASSLKGETWVDNSPLHFGNGTRLTVT.

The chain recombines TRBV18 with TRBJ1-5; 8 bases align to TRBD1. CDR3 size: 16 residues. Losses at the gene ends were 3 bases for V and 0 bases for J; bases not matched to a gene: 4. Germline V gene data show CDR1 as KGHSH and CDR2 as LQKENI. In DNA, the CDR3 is TGTGCCAGCTCACCCGGGACAGGTATTAGCAATCAGCCCCAGCATTTT. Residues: CASSPGTGISNQPQHF.

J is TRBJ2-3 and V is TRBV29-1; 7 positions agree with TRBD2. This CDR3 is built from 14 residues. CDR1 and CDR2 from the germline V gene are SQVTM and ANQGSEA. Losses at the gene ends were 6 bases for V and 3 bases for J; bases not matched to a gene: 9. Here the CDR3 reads CSVSGVGRTDTQYF. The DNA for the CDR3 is TGCAGCGTGAGCGGGGTTGGTCGGACAGATACGCAGTATTTT.

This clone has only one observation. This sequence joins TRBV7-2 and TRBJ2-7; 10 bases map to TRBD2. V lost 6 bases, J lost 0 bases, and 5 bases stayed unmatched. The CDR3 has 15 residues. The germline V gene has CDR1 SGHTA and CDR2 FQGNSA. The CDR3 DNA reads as TGTGCCAGCAGAAAGCGGGGGGGGCACTCCTACGAGCAGTACTTC. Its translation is CASRKRGGHSYEQYF.

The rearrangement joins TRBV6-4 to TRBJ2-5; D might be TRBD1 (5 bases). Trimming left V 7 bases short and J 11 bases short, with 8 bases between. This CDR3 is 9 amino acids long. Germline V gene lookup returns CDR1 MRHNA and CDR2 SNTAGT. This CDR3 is CASKKGQYF. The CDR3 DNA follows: TGTGCCAGCAAAAAGGGGCAGTACTTC.

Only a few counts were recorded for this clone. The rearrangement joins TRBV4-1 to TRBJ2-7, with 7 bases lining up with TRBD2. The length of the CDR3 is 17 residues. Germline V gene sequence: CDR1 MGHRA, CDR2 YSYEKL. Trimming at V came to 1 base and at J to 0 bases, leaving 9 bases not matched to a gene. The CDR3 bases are TGCGCCAGCAGCCAAGCGGGTCGGGGGGTTAGCTCCTACGAGCAGTACTTC. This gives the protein CASSQAGRGVSSYEQYF.

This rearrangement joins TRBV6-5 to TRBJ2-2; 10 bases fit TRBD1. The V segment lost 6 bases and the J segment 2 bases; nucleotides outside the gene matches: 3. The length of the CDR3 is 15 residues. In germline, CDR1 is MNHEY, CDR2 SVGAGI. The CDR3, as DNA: TGTGCCAGCAGGCGACAGGGGGCCAACACCGGGGAGCTGTTTTTT. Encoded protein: CASRRQGANTGELFF.